This TCR beta chain was sequenced during a study of OX40 agonist ivuxolimab in advanced cancers. Study background: Among those treated, three patients had partial responses, one with hepatocellular carcinoma and two with cutaneous melanoma.

Patients were ineligible given autoimmune disease history or systemic immunosuppression. Collection of blood occurred at baseline, at cycle 4 day 1, and at cycle 7 day 1. Study-level findings and limits: There were, on average, more expanded clones in CD8+ T cells than in CD4+.

This clone was counted a few times. The target antigen is unknown. Generated by immunoSEQ multiplex PCR, the TCRdb table keeps only in-frame clones and is missing some. The sample includes tens of thousands of clones, around 85% of them seen just once. CDR1 is LNHDA and CDR2 is SQIVND in the germline V gene (reference sequence). The trim removed 5 bases at V and 6 bases at J, leaving 6 bases unmatched. The CDR3 runs 13 residues. Material: CD4+ or CD8+ T cells sorted from blood, obtained in a trial of the OX40 agonist ivuxolimab. The J gene is TRBJ1-2, the V gene TRBV19, with 7 bases identical to TRBD1. The TCR originated in an adult with an advanced solid tumor such as melanoma, head and neck, liver or kidney cancer. The CDR3 bases are TGTGCCAGTAGTCTCAGACAGGGTGATGGCTACACCTTC. As protein: CASSLRQGDGYTF.